Below, one T cell receptor (beta chain) is given with its context. Its matching antigen is unknown. The data belong to a study of cytomegalovirus exposure and HLA in healthy donors. The PCR used 60 Vbeta and 13 Jbeta primers. Data came from immunoSEQ multiplex PCR; TCRdb stores just in-frame clones and leaves some out. This table has about 150,000 clones, approximately 85% appearing once. Among the donors, all were healthy bone marrow donors. The CDR3 spans 16 residues. The germline gives CDR1 SEHNR, CDR2 FQNEAQ (reference sequence). Trimming at V came to 6 bases and at J to 3 bases, leaving 11 bases not matched to a gene. Study-level points and caveats: Later work found that TCR association rates differed between HLA loci; DRB1 had the most and HLA-C the fewest. Reportedly, a later analysis found an Asian-associated ancestry cluster had fewer N-insertions than the approximately 670-donor mean.

Sequencing was carried out using PBMCs. The sequence came from a woman younger than 30 in good health and CMV-seronegative. This chain uses TRBV7-9 with TRBJ2-5, with TRBD2 identical over 9 bases. CDR3 sequence reads: CASSLRYSGGEETQYF. The CDR3 DNA reads as TGTGCCAGCAGTCTGAGATATAGCGGGGGCGAAGAGACCCAGTACTTC. The variable domain in full, with the rest retrieved from reference TRBV7-9 and TRBJ2-5, is DTGVSQNPRHKITKRGQNVTFRCDPISEHNRLYWYRQTLGQGPEFLTYFQNEAQLEKSRLLSDRFSAERPKGSFSTLEIQRTEQGDSAMYLCASSLRYSGGEETQYFGPGTRLLVL.